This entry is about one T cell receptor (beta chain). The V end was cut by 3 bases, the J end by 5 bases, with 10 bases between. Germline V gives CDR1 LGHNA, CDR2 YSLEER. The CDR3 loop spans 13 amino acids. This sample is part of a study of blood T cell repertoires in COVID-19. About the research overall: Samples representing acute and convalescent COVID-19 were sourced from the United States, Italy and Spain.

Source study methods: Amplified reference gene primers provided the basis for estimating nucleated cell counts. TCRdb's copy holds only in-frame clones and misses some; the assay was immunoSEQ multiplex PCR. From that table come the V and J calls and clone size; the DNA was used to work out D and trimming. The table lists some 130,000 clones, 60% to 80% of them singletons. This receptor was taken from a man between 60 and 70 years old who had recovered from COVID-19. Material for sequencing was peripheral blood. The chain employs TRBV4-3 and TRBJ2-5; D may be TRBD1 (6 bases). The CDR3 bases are TGCGCCAGCAGCCAGGGGGCCGGGGAGACCCAGTACTTC. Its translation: CASSQGAGETQYF.